Presented here are 7 T cell receptor beta chains from one specimen sequenced in a study of blood T cell repertoires in COVID-19 (dated by TCRdb to between 2020 and 2021). Library preparation employed the immunoSEQ multiplex PCR assay. The source is immuneACCESS, and TCRdb retained only in-frame sequences with V and J called. Part of the clones is not carried over; for the studies checked, unresolved V genes explain less than half of this, and the remainder is unexplained. The sample table contains hundreds of thousands of clones; only one count was recorded for about 90% of them. Approximately 3.5% of the sample belongs to the ten largest clones. The sample taken for sequencing was PBMCs or T cells enriched from blood (not recorded which). The receptors come from a woman aged 40 to 50 with acute COVID-19.

The chain has TRBV19 and TRBJ2-5; possibly TRBD2 for D (5 bases). The CDR3 sequence is 14 residues long. CDR1 and CDR2 from the germline V gene are LNHDA and SQIVND (reference sequence). With 3 bases removed from V and 5 bases from J, the gap between germline ends came to 13 bases. The DNA for the CDR3 is TGTGCCAGTAGTATCACGGAGACGGGGGAGACCCAGTACTTC. It translates to CASSITETGETQYF.

This clone was counted only a few times. This sequence joins TRBV4-1 and TRBJ2-7; TRBD2 matches 16 bases. The CDR3 consists of 18 residues. V shed 0 bases and J 7 bases; nucleotides not matched to a gene: 9. Germline V gene data show CDR1 as MGHRA and CDR2 as YSYEKL. CDR3: CASSQDLLGLAGGREQYF. The CDR3, as DNA: TGCGCCAGCAGCCAAGATCTTTTGGGACTAGCGGGAGGGAGGGAGCAGTACTTC.

The gene calls are TRBV6-4 and TRBJ2-3; D is undetermined. From germline, CDR1 is MRHNA and CDR2 SNTAGT. The CDR3 contains 14 residues. With 2 bases removed from V and 4 bases from J, the gap between germline ends came to 10 bases. CDR3 loop: CASSDIVGPDTQYF. The CDR3 nucleotides are TGTGCCAGCAGTGACATTGTTGGGCCAGATACGCAGTATTTT.

The chain combines TRBV13 with TRBJ2-3; 13 nucleotides align to TRBD2. The J segment lost 14 bases and the V segment lost 4 bases, leaving 9 bases of the junction unmatched. Germline loops: CDR1 PRHDT, CDR2 FYEKMQ (reference sequence). CDR3 length equals 14 residues. The CDR3 spells CASSSGTSGARMYF. The CDR3 nucleotides read TGTGCCAGCAGCTCAGGGACTAGCGGGGCCCGTATGTATTTT.

The rearrangement uses TRBV2 and TRBJ2-7, with D possibly matching TRBD2 (7 bases). Germline values: CDR1 SNHLY, CDR2 FYNNEI. Trimming stripped 6 bases from V and 2 bases from J, with 14 bases between. The CDR3 is made up of 14 amino acids. Here the CDR3 reads CASRDSGITYEQYF. DNA of the CDR3: TGTGCCAGCAGGGACAGCGGGATCACCTACGAGCAGTACTTC.

The genes are TRBV2 and TRBJ2-1, with D uncertain. Per the germline V gene, CDR1 is SNHLY and CDR2 is FYNNEI. The CDR3 length is 11 residues. The ends were cut back, 6 bases at V and 8 bases at J, with 8 bases in the middle. The CDR3 coding sequence is TGTGCCAGCAGCGAGTCGGATGAGCAGTTCTTC. Its protein is CASSESDEQFF. Combining the CDR3 with reference TRBV2 and TRBJ2-1 gives the whole variable domain EPEVTQTPSHQVTQMGQEVILRCVPISNHLYFYWYRQILGQKVEFLVSFYNNEISEKSEIFDDQFSVERPDGSNFTLKIRSTKLEDSAMYFCASSESDEQFFGPGTRLTVL.

The chain carries TRBV10-2 and TRBJ2-1; maybe TRBD2 (5 bases). V was pared by 0 bases and J by 5 bases, with 20 bases between. The CDR3 loop spans 18 amino acids. Per the germline V gene, CDR1 is WSHSY and CDR2 is SAAADI. Written as DNA, the CDR3 is TGCGCCAGCAGTGAGTCAGCGGAAAGGACGCGCCTCAACAATGAGCAGTTCTTC. This gives the protein CASSESAERTRLNNEQFF.